This T cell receptor (beta chain) was recorded in a study of blood T cell repertoires in COVID-19. Between the trimmed V and J ends, which lost 0 bases and 4 bases, there was a span of 15 bases. CDR1 is SSHAT and CDR2 is FNYEAQ in the germline V gene (reference sequence). CDR3 length: 16 residues. Sequencing was performed with immunoSEQ multiplex PCR; in TCRdb, only in-frame clones are kept and a portion is missing. The table lists approximately 140,000 clones, about 88% of them singletons. This chain uses TRBV7-7 with TRBJ2-5, with D perhaps matching TRBD1 (5 bases). This sequence was found in a human donor with COVID-19, enrolled during active disease. The donor label of this sample is uncertain. The sample consisted of peripheral blood. CDR3 region: CASSLARQGGGETQYF. CDR3 in DNA: TGTGCCAGCAGCTTAGCCCGCCAGGGTGGTGGAGAGACCCAGTACTTC.